This entry describes one TCR beta chain. Its antigen remains unidentified. This sample is drawn from a study of T cell responses to AZD1222 COVID-19 vaccine. Study background: Pooling was applied to second doses at about 4 or about 12 weeks. The study's findings and limits: Females outnumbered males among donors, who were mostly white British; clonal diversity was possibly underestimated. When two AZD1222 doses had been given, Spike-specific TCR breadth and depth rose.

The CDR3 runs 13 residues. J gave up 3 bases and V 4 bases, and 1 base lay outside the gene matches. CDR1 is ENHRY and CDR2 is SYGVKD in the germline V gene. Using immunoSEQ multiplex PCR, the repertoire was profiled, and TCRdb retains in-frame clones only, with some absent. The sample lists fewer than 130,000 clones, around 92% occurring once. Sequenced material: peripheral blood, taken on day 0 of AZD1222 vaccination. The receptor's source is an adult in good health. The gene calls are TRBV10-3 and TRBJ2-5; TRBD1 aligns across 8 bases. The CDR3 protein is CAISVDREETQYF. The CDR3 DNA sequence: TGTGCCATCAGTGTGGACAGGGAAGAGACCCAGTACTTC.